This T cell receptor (beta chain) emerged from a study of T cells in Graves' hyperthyroidism and ophthalmopathy. Whole-study context: Blood from the periphery was taken at initial diagnosis, before any treatment. Overall study findings and caveats: Most clonotypes expanded in thyroid above 0.001 were likewise present in blood.

Patients aged 18 to 65 had newly diagnosed hyperthyroidism lasting under 2 months. The CDR3 consists of 13 residues. V was trimmed by 2 bases and J by 1 base, leaving 5 bases between them. Germline V gene sequence: CDR1 MNHEY, CDR2 SMNVEV (reference sequence). TCR beta CDR3 sequences were amplified from RNA transcripts. Initially, a first-round RT-PCR of the TCR CDR3 employed the HTBI primer set. TCRdb independently ran MiXCR on the multiplex PCR reads; one entry per CDR3 protein. The data show more than 550,000 distinct CDR3 sequences, about 18% seen once. This clonotype has at least ten counts. Its target is unknown.

This receptor was obtained from a man over 45 with Graves' hyperthyroidism. The chain carries TRBV27 and TRBJ1-2; D unclear. What was sequenced was blood. CDR3 region: CASSLRDNYGYTF. The CDR3 nucleotides read TGTGCCAGCAGTTTACGGGATAACTATGGCTACACCTTC.